This TCR beta chain was obtained from a study of graft-versus-host responses after intestinal transplantation. With regard to this clone: As yet, its antigen is unknown.

The method was immunoSEQ multiplex PCR; TCRdb's version includes in-frame clones alone and lacks a portion of them. Of some 120,000 clones listed, just over 90% are singletons. The CDR3 has 13 amino acids. V lost 4 bases, J lost 5 bases, and 9 bases lay in between. Germline lookup yields CDR1 SGHNT and CDR2 YYREEE (reference sequence). The sequencing here drew on unstimulated CD4+ T cells sorted from spleen or lymph node cells, taken before transplant. This chain connects TRBV5-4 to TRBJ2-2; D possibly matches TRBD1 or TRBD2 (5 bases each). The receptor was derived from a human donor who was the organ donor for an intestinal transplant. CDR3 sequence: CASSGTVTGELFF. Here the CDR3 DNA reads TGTGCCAGCAGCGGGACGGTTACCGGGGAGCTGTTTTTT.